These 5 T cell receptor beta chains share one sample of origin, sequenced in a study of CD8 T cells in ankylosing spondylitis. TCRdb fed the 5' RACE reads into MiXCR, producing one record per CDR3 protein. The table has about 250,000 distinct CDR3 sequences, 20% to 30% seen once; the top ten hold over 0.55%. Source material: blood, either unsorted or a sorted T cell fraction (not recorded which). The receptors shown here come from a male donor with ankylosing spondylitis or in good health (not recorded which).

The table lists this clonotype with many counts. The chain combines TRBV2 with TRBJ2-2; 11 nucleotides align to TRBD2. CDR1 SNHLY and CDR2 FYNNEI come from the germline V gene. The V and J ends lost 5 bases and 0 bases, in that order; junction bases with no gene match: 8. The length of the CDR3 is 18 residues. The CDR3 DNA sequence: TGTGCCAGCAGTCTAGCGGGGGGCCTAACCTCGAACACCGGGGAGCTGTTTTTT. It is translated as CASSLAGGLTSNTGELFF.

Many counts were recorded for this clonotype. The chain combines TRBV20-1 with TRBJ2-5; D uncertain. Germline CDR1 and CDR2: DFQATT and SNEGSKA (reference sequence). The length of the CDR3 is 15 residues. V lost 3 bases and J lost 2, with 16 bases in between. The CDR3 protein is CSASEFGRIQETQYF. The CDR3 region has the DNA TGCAGTGCTAGCGAATTTGGAAGAATTCAAGAGACCCAGTACTTC.

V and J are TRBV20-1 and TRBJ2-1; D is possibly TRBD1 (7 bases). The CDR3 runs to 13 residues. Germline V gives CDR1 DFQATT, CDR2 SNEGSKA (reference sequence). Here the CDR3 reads CMIQGGSYNEQFF. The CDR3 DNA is TGCATGATTCAGGGGGGTTCCTACAATGAGCAGTTCTTC.

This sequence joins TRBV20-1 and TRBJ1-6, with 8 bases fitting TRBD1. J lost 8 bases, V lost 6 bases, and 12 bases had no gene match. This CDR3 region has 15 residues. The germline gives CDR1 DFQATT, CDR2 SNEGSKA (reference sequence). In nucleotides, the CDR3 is TGCAGTGCCCCCGGACAGGGCCGGGAGTATTCACCCCTCCACTTT. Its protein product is CSAPGQGREYSPLHF.

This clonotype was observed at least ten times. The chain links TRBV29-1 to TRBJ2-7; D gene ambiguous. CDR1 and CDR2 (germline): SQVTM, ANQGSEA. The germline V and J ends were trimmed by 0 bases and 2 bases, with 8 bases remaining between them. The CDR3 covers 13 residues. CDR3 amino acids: CSVEEERTYEQYF. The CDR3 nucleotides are TGCAGCGTTGAAGAGGAACGGACCTACGAGCAGTACTTC.